This TCR beta chain was profiled in a study of blood T cell repertoires in COVID-19. This clone appeared once. The CDR3 runs 13 residues. Trimming shortened V by 2 bases and J by 7 bases, and 12 bases separated the two germline ends. Germline assignment: CDR1 SGHRS and CDR2 YFSETQ. In the authors' workflow: Reference gene primers were amplified, and this amplification served to estimate nucleated cell counts. Measured with immunoSEQ multiplex PCR; TCRdb has only the in-frame clones, and not every one. V and J calls and clone size follow that table, whereas D and trimming were derived from the DNA. The data contain roughly 110,000 clones, less than 85% of them singletons.

The rearrangement uses TRBV5-1 and TRBJ1-1; possible D gene TRBD1, 5 bases. The specimen was peripheral blood. The sequence derives from a woman aged 60 to 75 with acute or convalescent COVID-19. DNA for the CDR3: TGCGCCAGCAGCTTCGCGGGGGTGGGTGAAGCTTTCTTT. It yields the protein CASSFAGVGEAFF.